This T cell receptor beta chain came from a study of monozygotic twins with inflammatory bowel disease. As for this clonotype: Its antigen is unknown.

Researchers put TCRalpha and TCRbeta cDNA through two nested PCRs lasting about 17 and 10 cycles. TCRdb reprocessed the 5' RACE reads, keeping one entry per CDR3 protein, no DNA. The listing contains approximately 400,000 distinct CDR3 sequences. Study-level results: Patients got different immunosuppressive treatments, which may have made their repertoires more variable. The inverse Simpson measure of TCRbeta diversity was lower in IBD patients than in healthy co-twins.

The CDR3 is 14 amino acids. Germline CDR1 and CDR2: SGHDN and FVKESK. Sequenced input: blood. The rearrangement joins TRBV14 to TRBJ2-7; TCRdb's D gene call, TRBD2, goes unchecked for lack of DNA. The clonotype comes from a human donor with ulcerative colitis or Crohn's disease, or a healthy co-twin of an affected twin (not recorded which). This chain's CDR3 is CASSQRTSAYEQYF.